This T cell receptor beta chain was captured in a study of cytomegalovirus exposure and HLA in healthy donors. Study information: Earlier findings included about 120 million unique TCR beta sequences obtained from about 170 million T cells.

The CDR3 has 13 amino acids. V dropped 10 bases and J dropped 13; count of bases not matched to a gene: 8. Per germline, CDR1 MRHNA and CDR2 SNTAGT. Vbeta (60) and Jbeta (13) primers were used in the PCR. As originally analysed: In a later analysis, some 80 million unique TCR beta chains included roughly 11 million shared by two or more donors. Produced via immunoSEQ multiplex PCR; TCRdb's table is partial and in-frame only. Clonal size and the V and J genes are those of that table, whereas D and trimming came from the DNA. Here the sample spans 200,000 or so clones, 75% to 90% being singletons. Worth noting for this clone: The antigen is not known.

Study results and caveats: TCR sequences were mostly rare, though some public TCRs occurred in many donors.

This TCR derives from a man aged 25 to 40 in good health and CMV-seronegative. J is TRBJ2-1 and V is TRBV6-4, with TRBD2 matching 15 bases. The sample consisted of PBMCs. The CDR3 protein is CATSGTSGGTQFF. In DNA form, the CDR3 reads TGTGCCACCTCCGGGACTAGCGGGGGGACCCAGTTCTTC.